The present TCR beta chain was sequenced within a study of T cells after yellow fever vaccination (dated by TCRdb to between 2018 and 2021). Background on the whole study: The SMART-Seq v4 Ultra Low Input RNA kit was used to prepare libraries from fractions with low cell numbers. Two healthy male donors made up the cohort, one aged 18 to 29 years and the other aged 30 to 40 years. Bulk TCR alpha and beta repertoires were sequenced longitudinally to track T-cell clones before and after primary and booster YFV17D yellow fever vaccination. Blood samples were taken at several timepoints before and after primary and secondary immunization, and bulk PBMC replicates and cell subsets were isolated.

Instrument on record: Illumina NovaSeq 6000. TCR cDNA was made using 5'RACE template switching, a step that added a universal primer site and unique molecular identifiers. Priming for cDNA synthesis came from both the TCR alpha and TCR beta constant segments. Libraries were amplified in two PCR steps, with sample barcodes and sequencing adapters added in the second step. Sequencing of libraries was performed on Illumina HiSeq 2500 (2x100 bp) or NovaSeq (2x150 bp). As for the authors' bioinformatics: MIGEC was used to demultiplex reads and collapse the reads into UMI consensus sequences, and MiXCR was used for V(D)J alignment. Using edgeR on replicate PBMC samples, clonotypes were called vaccine-responding if FDR was below 0.01 and the log2 fold change was above 5 up to day 15. Each bulk clonotype received a CD4 or CD8 identity based on whether the sequenced CD4 or CD8 repertoire contained that clonotype at higher abundance. Starting from the raw public reads, TCRdb applied fastp trimming at Q25, assembled clones with MiXCR and retained in-frame beta chains. Rows with one shared CDR3 protein collapse into an entry with the most common genes and DNA. These V and J calls rely on TCRdb rather than the paper's analysis. The sample table contains around 310,000 distinct CDR3 sequences; only one count was recorded for 3% to 4.5% of them. The top ten clones comprise 24% of the sample.

In the paper's terms, the treatment or condition label means: live attenuated yellow fever vaccine strain. At each blood-draw timepoint, two biological replicates of bulk PBMCs were collected. PBMCs were isolated from peripheral blood using a standard Ficoll-Paque protocol. RNA was extracted with TriZol from bulk PBMCs, CD4 and CD8 fractions, and dextramer-positive and dextramer-negative fractions. This clonotype showed up just a few times. No cognate antigen has been identified for it. Per-base quality was not reported, and no clone a single base away is much larger than it. Unmatched junction bases come to 10, with V trimmed by 2 bases and J by 9 bases. CDR1 and CDR2 were assigned from the germline V gene as SGHAT and FQNNGV. Measured from the cysteine to the phenylalanine, the CDR3 is 15 residues long. CDR3 DNA only is kept here, 45 bases in frame from base 1. Broad study findings and their caveats: Compared with the primary T-cell response, the secondary T-cell response was weaker but faster, peaking on day 5 rather than day 15. A small share of clonotypes was detected in both CD4 and CD8 compartments, with the overlap likely arising from convergent recombination. Computational filtering was required because FACS-sorted repertoires could contain abundant contaminating clonotypes from the bulk population. After the booster, most clones that had expanded after primary vaccination were detected again (approximately 95% of CD4 and 88% of CD8), suggesting broad maintenance of memory. Because the study included only a couple of donors, the extent to which the findings can be generalized is limited.

This sample comprised PBMCs, obtained 5 days after the yellow fever booster vaccination. The sequence came from a man between 18 and 29 years old who received the YFV17D yellow fever vaccine. The V gene is TRBV11-2 and the J gene is TRBJ2-4; 7 central bases correspond to TRBD2. The CDR3 here reads CASSLNGGSTSIQYF. The DNA sequence reads TGTGCCAGCAGCTTAAACGGGGGGAGTACTTCCATTCAGTACTTC. Joined to the reference TRBV11-2 and TRBJ2-4 proteins, this CDR3 gives the full variable domain: EAGVAQSPRYKIIEKRQSVAFWCNPISGHATLYWYQQILGQGPKLLIQFQNNGVVDDSQLPKDRFSAERLKGVDSTLKIQPAKLEDSAVYLCASSLNGGSTSIQYFGAGTRLSVL.